This TCR beta chain comes out of a study of radiotherapy plus CTLA-4 blockade in lung cancer. V lost 4 bases and J lost 5; bases outside the gene matches: 7. The germline CDR1 and CDR2 sequences are SGHNT and YYREEE (reference sequence). This CDR3 spans 14 amino acids. The table came from immunoSEQ multiplex PCR; TCRdb's copy has only in-frame clones and leaves some out. The sample lists approximately 89,000 clones, roughly 79% occurring once. The sample in question was peripheral blood, obtained from a patient treated with radiotherapy plus ipilimumab. The receptor's source is a human donor with non-small cell lung cancer who had a partial response to radiotherapy plus ipilimumab. Some clones in this sample may be carry-over from other donors' samples. This sequence joins TRBV5-4 and TRBJ2-7; 9 positions agree with TRBD1. CDR3 coding DNA: TGTGCCAGCAGCCGGGACAGGGTTAACCACGAGCAGTACTTC. Protein: CASSRDRVNHEQYF.